The 9 T cell receptor beta chains listed next were all sequenced from one sample in a study of blood T cell repertoires in COVID-19 (dated by TCRdb to between 2020 and 2021). Library preparation used the immunoSEQ multiplex PCR assay. TCRdb took this table from immuneACCESS and kept in-frame rearrangements with V and J called. Such tables lack part of the clones; where checked against another copy, unresolved V genes explain under half of the gap, and the rest is unexplained. Counted in this sample were about 180,000 clones; 80% to 90% of them appeared once. The biggest ten clones account for 1.9% of the sample. Sequencing used peripheral blood. Receptor source: a man in his late teens or twenties who had recovered from COVID-19.

The chain joins TRBV5-1 to TRBJ2-1, with 9 bases fitting TRBD2. The V and J ends lost 4 bases and 10 bases, in that order; junction bases with no gene match: 9. The CDR3 extends over 14 amino acids. Looked up from germline, CDR1 is SGHRS and CDR2 is YFSETQ. This chain's CDR3 is CASSPGTSKTEQFF. In nucleotides, the CDR3 is TGCGCCAGCAGCCCCGGGACTAGCAAAACGGAGCAGTTCTTC.

This chain joins TRBV7-2 and TRBJ1-1; 8 bases match TRBD1. The CDR3 consists of 13 residues. V shed 6 bases and J 3 bases; nucleotides not matched to a gene: 3. Germline CDR1 SGHTA, CDR2 FQGNSA. CDR3 protein: CASSSDRDTEAFF. The CDR3 nucleotides are TGTGCCAGCAGTTCGGACAGGGACACTGAAGCTTTCTTT.

This clone was picked up a small number of times. Other DNA variants within this sample encode the same CDR3. This chain links TRBV5-4 with TRBJ1-1, with TRBD1 as a possible D gene (6 bases). CDR1 is SGHNT and CDR2 is YYREEE in the germline V gene (reference sequence). V shed 2 bases and J shed 2 bases, with 10 bases lying between them. The CDR3 sequence is 14 residues long. CDR3 sequence (DNA): TGTGCCAGCAGCTTTTCTGGGGGCAACACTGAAGCTTTCTTT. It yields the protein CASSFSGGNTEAFF.

This rearrangement joins TRBV19 to TRBJ2-2, with no clear D. Germline-derived CDR1 and CDR2 are LNHDA and SQIVND (reference sequence). The CDR3 consists of 11 residues. V was shortened by 4 bases and J by 6 bases, with 3 bases between the two germline ends. The CDR3 nucleotides read TGTGCCAGTAGTAGGCCCGGGGAGCTGTTTTTT. This translates into CASSRPGELFF.

The rearrangement joins TRBV18 to TRBJ1-2, with 8 bases matching TRBD1. V lost 6 bases and J lost 4; bases outside the gene matches: 13. The length of the CDR3 is 16 residues. Germline lookup yields CDR1 KGHSH and CDR2 LQKENI. The CDR3 sequence: CASSGQVQDLPYGYTF. The CDR3 DNA reads TGTGCCAGCTCGGGACAGGTACAAGACCTTCCCTATGGCTACACCTTC.

This chain links TRBV6-6 with TRBJ1-1; D gene uncertain. CDR1 and CDR2 from the germline V gene are MNHNY and SVGAGI (reference sequence). The CDR3 sequence is 13 residues long. Trimming cost V 5 bases and J 3 bases, with 10 bases left between them. The CDR3: CASSAGEHTEAFF. The CDR3 bases are TGTGCCAGCAGTGCCGGGGAACACACTGAAGCTTTCTTT.

The chain combines TRBV7-2 with TRBJ2-7; tentatively, D is TRBD2 (5 bases). V was clipped by 2 bases and J by 4 bases, with 12 bases between them. CDR1 SGHTA and CDR2 FQGNSA come from the germline V gene. CDR3 length: 14 residues. The CDR3 region is CASSLYGELYEQYF. The CDR3 DNA reads TGTGCCAGCAGCTTATATGGGGAGTTGTACGAGCAGTACTTC.

V is TRBV4-3 and J is TRBJ1-3; the match to TRBD1 covers 8 bases. Germline V CDR1 and CDR2: LGHNA, YSLEER. There are 17 residues in the CDR3. Trimming cost V 2 bases and J 4 bases; bases outside gene matches: 10. The CDR3: CASSQSRTGTDGNTIYF. The DNA of the CDR3 is TGCGCCAGCAGCCAATCCCGGACAGGGACAGACGGAAACACCATATATTTT.

The genes are TRBV10-3 and TRBJ2-1; TRBD1 agrees at 8 bases. V dropped 4 bases and J dropped 7; count of bases not matched to a gene: 6. The CDR3 is 14 amino acids. From germline, CDR1 is ENHRY and CDR2 SYGVKD. The CDR3 loop is CAISGERDRNEQFF. CDR3 nucleotides: TGTGCCATCAGTGGGGAGAGGGACAGGAATGAGCAGTTCTTC.